One sample yielded the 27 T cell receptor beta chains listed below, sequenced in a study of blood T cell repertoires in COVID-19. The protocol was immunoSEQ multiplex PCR, while the TCRdb copy is restricted to in-frame clones and leaves out a portion. In the table there are about 150,000 clones, roughly 83% of which are singletons. The sequenced material came from peripheral blood. These receptors were obtained from a woman between 70 and 85 years old with COVID-19, enrolled during active disease.

This clone came up once. This chain joins TRBV20-1 and TRBJ1-6, with D tentatively TRBD1 (5 bases). Germline CDR1 DFQATT, CDR2 SNEGSKA (reference sequence). V was cut by 3 bases and J by 10 bases, with 16 bases left in between. This CDR3 has 14 amino acids. CDR3 sequence reads: CSASEARVRSPLHF. The CDR3 DNA sequence: TGCAGTGCTAGTGAGGCCAGGGTGAGGTCACCCCTCCACTTT.

The rearrangement links TRBV9 to TRBJ1-2; 7 nucleotides agree with TRBD1. V trimming: 0 bases; J trimming: 10 bases; junction bases outside the gene matches: 9. The length of the CDR3 is 14 residues. Germline V gene sequence: CDR1 SGDLS, CDR2 YYNGEE. CDR3: CASSVGGQTMDYTF. The DNA for the CDR3 is TGTGCCAGCAGCGTAGGGGGACAGACTATGGACTACACCTTC.

The chain combines TRBV7-2 with TRBJ1-4; no clear D. The germline CDR1 and CDR2 sequences are SGHTA and FQGNSA. The CDR3 length is 13 residues. The ends were cut back, 3 bases at V and 3 bases at J, with 5 bases in the middle. CDR3 coding DNA: TGTGCCAGCAGCTTGGCAGCTAATGAAAAACTGTTTTTT. It translates to CASSLAANEKLFF.

The chain employs TRBV3-1 (or the pseudogene TRBV3-2) and TRBJ1-1; perhaps TRBD1 as D (6 bases). Trimming took off 4 bases at V and 10 bases at J, with 10 bases between the two ends. This CDR3 comprises 11 residues. Germline CDR1 and CDR2: LGHDT and YNNKEL (reference sequence). CDR3 sequence: CASSPGGRAFF. CDR3 nucleotides: TGTGCCAGCAGCCCGGGGGGGCGAGCTTTCTTT.

This clone has a handful of counts. V is TRBV10-2 and J is TRBJ1-1; TRBD1 aligns across 7 bases. The germline gives CDR1 WSHSY, CDR2 SAAADI. V shed 6 bases and J 0 bases; nucleotides not matched to a gene: 10. This CDR3 has 16 amino acids. The CDR3: CASSTRQGSLNTEAFF. The DNA of the CDR3 is TGCGCCAGCAGCACCCGACAGGGTTCGTTGAACACTGAAGCTTTCTTT.

The chain joins TRBV29-1 to TRBJ1-2; TRBD1 is a possible D gene (6 bases). The CDR3 consists of 14 residues. Germline CDR1 and CDR2: SQVTM and ANQGSEA. With 7 bases removed from V and 2 bases from J, the gap between germline ends came to 17 bases. The CDR3 protein is CSATGTQGNYGYTF. CDR3 DNA sequence: TGCAGCGCCACCGGGACCCAGGGGAACTATGGCTACACCTTC.

This sequence joins TRBV4-1 and TRBJ1-2, with D perhaps TRBD1 (6 bases). Germline V lookup: CDR1 MGHRA, CDR2 YSYEKL. The CDR3 has 15 amino acids. Trimming took 0 bases from V and 5 from J, leaving 13 bases between them. CDR3 nucleotide sequence: TGCGCCAGCAGCCAAGACTACAGGGTGGAGTATGGCTACACCTTC. Its protein is CASSQDYRVEYGYTF.

The CDR3 region has the DNA TGTGCCAGCCTTAGATCCGGTTCTAAGGGGGAGCTGTTTTTT. It is translated as CASLRSGSKGELFF. The gene calls are TRBV27 and TRBJ2-2; D unclear. The ends were cut back, 8 bases at V and 8 bases at J, with 18 bases in the middle. This CDR3 region has 14 residues. The V gene's germline CDR1 is MNHEY and CDR2 SMNVEV (reference sequence).

V is TRBV4-1 and J is TRBJ1-5; 10 nucleotides agree with TRBD1. Germline V lookup: CDR1 MGHRA, CDR2 YSYEKL. V shed 2 bases, J shed 1 base, and the junction held 11 bases outside the gene matches. This CDR3 region has 19 residues. The CDR3 nucleotides are TGCGCCAGCAGCCAACAGCCGGGACAGGGGCTTATAAGCAATCAGCCCCAGCATTTT. Translated, it gives CASSQQPGQGLISNQPQHF.

This clone was seen only a few times. The chain joins TRBV7-9 to TRBJ2-7; 10 bases are shared with TRBD2. After removal of 5 bases from V and 6 bases from J, the junction contained 4 bases not matched to a gene. Germline CDR1 is SEHNR and CDR2 is FQNEAQ (reference sequence). The CDR3 covers 13 residues. This CDR3 reads CASSSGTSAEQYF. The CDR3 coding sequence is TGTGCCAGCAGCAGCGGGACTAGCGCCGAGCAGTACTTC.

The genes are TRBV5-1 and TRBJ2-4, with TRBD1 matching 10 bases. The J segment lost 3 bases and the V segment lost 2 bases, leaving 5 bases of the junction unmatched. Germline V CDR1 and CDR2: SGHRS, YFSETQ. The CDR3 length is 16 residues. This CDR3 reads CASSFRQGAVKNIQYF. The CDR3 DNA is TGCGCCAGCAGCTTCCGACAGGGGGCGGTCAAAAACATTCAGTACTTC.

The CDR3: CASSLAGTANEKLFF. For the CDR3, the DNA is TGCGCCAGCAGCTTGGCCGGGACAGCTAATGAAAAACTGTTTTTT. The chain has TRBV5-1 and TRBJ1-4, with 7 positions matching TRBD1. The CDR3 consists of 15 residues. Per the germline V gene, CDR1 is SGHRS and CDR2 is YFSETQ. Germline trimming cut 0 bases from V and 3 bases from J; bases unmatched to any gene: 2.

This clone turned up a few times. V usage is TRBV7-2 and J usage is TRBJ2-7; TRBD2 might be the D (5 bases). The CDR3 extends over 12 amino acids. Trimming pared 8 bases from V and 7 bases from J, leaving 15 bases between. Germline V CDR1 and CDR2: SGHTA, FQGNSA. DNA for the CDR3: TGTGCCAGCCATCCCGCCCCGGGGGAGCAGTACTTC. It translates to CASHPAPGEQYF.

V is TRBV6-6 and J is TRBJ2-3; 8 bases line up with TRBD2. Germline assignment: CDR1 MNHNY and CDR2 SVGAGI (reference sequence). The V and J ends lost 4 bases and 4 bases, in that order; junction bases with no gene match: 10. This CDR3 comprises 16 residues. In DNA form, the CDR3 reads TGTGCCAGCAGTTTCTTCGGGAGGGGCGCCTCAGATACGCAGTATTTT. Its translation is CASSFFGRGASDTQYF.

V usage is TRBV2 and J usage is TRBJ1-3, with D perhaps TRBD1 (6 bases). Trimming cost V 2 bases and J 0 bases, with 14 bases left between them. Germline values: CDR1 SNHLY, CDR2 FYNNEI. The CDR3 loop spans 17 amino acids. In DNA form, the CDR3 reads TGTGCCAGCAGTGAATACCCCCAGGGGATCTCTGGAAACACCATATATTTT. It encodes CASSEYPQGISGNTIYF.

This chain uses TRBV5-6 with TRBJ1-2, with D perhaps TRBD1 (5 bases). Trimming cost V 1 base and J 2 bases, with 9 bases left between them. Germline V lookup: CDR1 SGHDT, CDR2 YYEEEE. There are 14 residues in the CDR3. The CDR3 DNA follows: TGTGCCAGCAGCTTGCCACAGGAGAACTATGGCTACACCTTC. It yields the protein CASSLPQENYGYTF.

The chain couples TRBV6-5 to TRBJ2-7; 7 bases are a match to TRBD1. Germline assignment: CDR1 MNHEY and CDR2 SVGAGI. V gave up 3 bases and J gave up 3 bases; unmatched junction bases: 2. The CDR3 runs to 13 residues. In nucleotides, the CDR3 is TGTGCCAGCAGTTATCGGGACAGCTACGAGCAGTACTTC. As protein: CASSYRDSYEQYF.

This clone occurred once. The chain recombines TRBV7-9 with TRBJ2-2, with D maybe TRBD1 (5 bases). The CDR3 is made up of 15 amino acids. Deletions cut 5 bases from V and 2 bases from J, with 12 bases between. CDR1 and CDR2 (germline): SEHNR, FQNEAQ (reference sequence). CDR3 DNA: TGTGCCAGCAGCATCGCTACAGGAAACACCGGGGAGCTGTTTTTT. It codes for CASSIATGNTGELFF.

The chain couples TRBV14 to TRBJ2-3; D is perhaps TRBD2 (6 bases). The CDR3 is made up of 17 amino acids. Trimming removed 4 bases from V and 0 bases from J, with 17 bases in between. CDR1 is SGHDN, CDR2 FVKESK, per germline. The CDR3 sequence: CASSPLGGVTSTDTQYF. CDR3 sequence (DNA): TGTGCCAGCAGCCCCCTTGGAGGGGTCACTAGCACAGATACGCAGTATTTT.

The chain employs TRBV5-1 and TRBJ1-1, with 8 bases aligning to TRBD1. The CDR3 length is 17 residues. Trimming cost V 7 bases and J 3 bases; bases outside gene matches: 17. Germline V lookup: CDR1 SGHRS, CDR2 YFSETQ. CDR3 in amino acids: CASLPTGAGWADTEAFF. As DNA, the CDR3 is TGCGCCAGCCTCCCGACAGGGGCCGGATGGGCGGACACTGAAGCTTTCTTT.

This clone was seen more than once but under ten times. The chain is built from TRBV6-6 and TRBJ1-5; 10 bases are shared with TRBD1. This CDR3 region has 16 residues. V lost 2 bases to trimming and J lost 5 bases; unmatched junction nucleotides: 6. CDR1 is MNHNY and CDR2 is SVGAGI in the germline V gene (reference sequence). This chain's CDR3 is CASSYGTGAFHQPQHF. The CDR3 bases are TGTGCCAGCAGTTACGGGACAGGGGCTTTCCATCAGCCCCAGCATTTT.

This chain joins TRBV6-5 and TRBJ2-7; 7 bases line up with TRBD2. V shed 2 bases, J shed 3 bases, and the junction held 7 bases outside the gene matches. The CDR3 is 15 residues long. CDR1 and CDR2 (germline): MNHEY, SVGAGI. CDR3 loop: CASSYKWGGDYEQYF. The CDR3 region has the DNA TGTGCCAGCAGTTACAAATGGGGAGGGGACTACGAGCAGTACTTC.

This clone was counted many times. The rearrangement joins TRBV7-9 to TRBJ2-5; D perhaps matches TRBD2 (5 bases). The V end was cut by 1 base, the J end by 4 bases, with 7 bases between. The CDR3 is 13 amino acids. From germline, CDR1 is SEHNR and CDR2 FQNEAQ (reference sequence). The CDR3 DNA sequence: TGTGCCAGCAGCTTAGATGAGGGAGAGACCCAGTACTTC. Translation gives CASSLDEGETQYF.

This clone was seen only a few times. The chain links TRBV5-4 to TRBJ1-6, with a weak D call TRBD1 (6 bases). V lost 2 bases, J lost 6 bases, and 21 bases lay in between. The CDR3 is 18 residues long. Germline loops: CDR1 SGHNT, CDR2 YYREEE (reference sequence). CDR3: CASSFGGGEVTGNSPLHF. CDR3 DNA: TGTGCCAGCAGCTTCGGCGGGGGCGAAGTAACGGGTAATTCACCCCTCCACTTT.

This chain uses TRBV30 with TRBJ1-2; D is undetermined. V lost 5 bases and J lost 3, with 10 bases in between. CDR1 and CDR2 (germline): GTSNPN, SVGIG (reference sequence). The CDR3 is 12 residues long. As DNA, the CDR3 is TGTGCCTGGGCGCAGGATTACTATGGCTACACCTTC. Translated: CAWAQDYYGYTF. Complete variable domain (other parts from reference TRBV30 and TRBJ1-2): SQTIHQWPATLVQPVGSPLSLECTVEGTSNPNLYWYRQAAGRGLQLLFYSVGIGQISSEVPQNLSASRPQDRQFILSSKKLLLSDSGFYLCAWAQDYYGYTFGSGTRLTVV.

V gene TRBV6-1 combines with J gene TRBJ2-1; 7 nucleotides line up with TRBD2. The V and J ends lost 2 bases and 6 bases, in that order; junction bases with no gene match: 10. The CDR3 has 16 residues. Per the germline V gene, CDR1 is MNHNS and CDR2 is SASEGT. CDR3 in DNA: TGTGCCAGCAGTGAACAGGCGGCCTCGGGGGGCAATGAGCAGTTCTTC. This gives the protein CASSEQAASGGNEQFF.

The V and J genes are TRBV3-1 (or the pseudogene TRBV3-2) and TRBJ1-2; 10 bases are a match to TRBD1. CDR1 is LGHDT and CDR2 is YNNKEL in the germline V gene (reference sequence). V gave up 4 bases and J gave up 6 bases; unmatched junction bases: 14. This CDR3 contains 17 residues. Here the CDR3 DNA reads TGTGCCAGCAGCCGGGGACAGGGGCGCGCTGGGGGAGATGGCTACACCTTC. This gives the protein CASSRGQGRAGGDGYTF.